Below, 24 T cell receptor beta chains from the same sample are listed, as sequenced in a study of blood T cell repertoires in COVID-19. Generated by immunoSEQ multiplex PCR, the TCRdb table keeps only in-frame clones and is missing some. The sample lists roughly 130,000 clones, roughly 84% occurring once. Sequencing was carried out using peripheral blood. These TCRs come from a woman aged 30 to 39 who had recovered from COVID-19.

The V gene is TRBV4-1, the J gene TRBJ2-1; maybe TRBD2 (5 bases). V dropped 2 bases and J dropped 10 bases, with 12 bases sitting between them. CDR1 and CDR2 (germline): MGHRA, YSYEKL. This CDR3 spans 13 amino acids. CDR3 nucleotide sequence: TGCGCCAGCAGCCAACAAAAGCGGCCCGAGCAGTTCTTC. Translated: CASSQQKRPEQFF.

V gene TRBV29-1 combines with J gene TRBJ1-1, with D unresolved. The CDR3 extends over 14 amino acids. Between the trimmed V and J ends, which lost 8 bases and 0 bases, there was a span of 16 bases. The germline CDR1 and CDR2 sequences are SQVTM and ANQGSEA. The CDR3 loop reads CSLTEVPMNTEAFF. The CDR3 region has the DNA TGCAGCCTAACCGAGGTACCCATGAACACTGAAGCTTTCTTT.

The chain employs TRBV19 and TRBJ2-5, with 12 positions matching TRBD1. Germline CDR1 LNHDA, CDR2 SQIVND (reference sequence). J was trimmed by 1 base and V by 5 bases; bases with no gene match: 11. The CDR3 sequence is 18 residues long. CDR3 loop: CASSSRDRGLRPQETQYF. The DNA for the CDR3 is TGTGCCAGTAGTTCACGGGACAGGGGGCTCCGGCCCCAAGAGACCCAGTACTTC.

V is TRBV12-5 and J is TRBJ1-1, with 8 bases fitting TRBD1. The germline V gene encodes CDR1 LGHNT and CDR2 FRNRAP. Unmatched junction bases numbered 9, after V lost 2 bases and J lost 1 base. The CDR3 runs to 17 residues. DNA for the CDR3: TGTGCTAGTGGTTTGACAAGGACAGGGACGAAGAACACTGAAGCTTTCTTT. Translating it yields CASGLTRTGTKNTEAFF.

The V and J genes are TRBV19 and TRBJ2-7, with D perhaps matching TRBD1 (5 bases). Trimming cost V 0 bases and J 2 bases, with 11 bases left between them. Germline V gives CDR1 LNHDA, CDR2 SQIVND (reference sequence). This CDR3 is built from 15 residues. As DNA, the CDR3 is TGTGCCAGTAGTATAGAGAGAGACAGCCCCTACGAGCAGTACTTC. Translating gives CASSIERDSPYEQYF. The full variable domain, rest sourced from reference TRBV19 and TRBJ2-7, is DGGITQSPKYLFRKEGQNVTLSCEQNLNHDAMYWYRQDPGQGLRLIYYSQIVNDFQKGDIAEGYSVSREKKESFPLTVTSAQKNPTAFYLCASSIERDSPYEQYFGPGTRLTVT.

This clone has only one observation. This sequence joins TRBV2 and TRBJ1-2, with a possible D match to TRBD1 (6 bases). From germline, CDR1 is SNHLY and CDR2 FYNNEI. The CDR3 contains 14 residues. Trimming cost V 7 bases and J 0 bases, with 12 bases left between them. CDR3 region: CASMGAKANYGYTF. CDR3 DNA: TGTGCCAGCATGGGGGCCAAAGCTAACTATGGCTACACCTTC.

J is TRBJ1-2 and V is TRBV19; TRBD1 matches at 12 bases. CDR1 is LNHDA, CDR2 SQIVND, per germline (reference sequence). This CDR3 has 16 residues. V dropped 3 bases and J dropped 8; count of bases not matched to a gene: 10. This chain's CDR3 is CASSILGQGAPGGYTF. The CDR3 region has the DNA TGTGCCAGTAGTATCTTGGGACAGGGGGCTCCGGGAGGCTACACCTTC.

CDR3 in DNA: TGTGCCAGCAGCGACACAGGGAAGCAAGAGACCCAGTACTTC. This gives the protein CASSDTGKQETQYF. J is TRBJ2-5 and V is TRBV9; D possibly corresponds to TRBD1 (6 bases). The CDR3 length is 14 residues. The V gene lost 3 bases and the J gene lost 2 bases, with 11 bases spanning the gap. The V gene's germline CDR1 is SGDLS and CDR2 YYNGEE.

The rearrangement joins TRBV6-5 to TRBJ2-2; TRBD1 aligns across 8 bases. From germline, CDR1 is MNHEY and CDR2 SVGAGI. The V segment lost 2 bases and the J segment 5 bases; nucleotides outside the gene matches: 7. This CDR3 has 16 residues. CDR3 residues: CASSYGTGQVTGELFF. CDR3 in DNA: TGTGCCAGCAGTTACGGGACAGGTCAGGTGACCGGGGAGCTGTTTTTT.

This chain joins TRBV7-2 and TRBJ2-7, with TRBD2 matching over 9 bases. Germline loops: CDR1 SGHTA, CDR2 FQGNSA. V was clipped by 5 bases and J by 0 bases; unmatched bases: 14. The CDR3 extends over 18 amino acids. In DNA form, the CDR3 reads TGTGCCAGCAGCAGGTCGGGGCTAGCGGGGATCCACTCCTACGAGCAGTACTTC. Its translation: CASSRSGLAGIHSYEQYF.

V gene TRBV27 combines with J gene TRBJ1-2; 7 bases line up with TRBD1. Germline loops: CDR1 MNHEY, CDR2 SMNVEV (reference sequence). V shed 4 bases, J shed 1 base, and the junction held 3 bases outside the gene matches. The CDR3 totals 14 residues. The CDR3 region has the DNA TGTGCCAGCAGTTCGCCAGGGGGTAACTATGGCTACACCTTC. This gives the protein CASSSPGGNYGYTF.

V usage is TRBV6-5 and J usage is TRBJ2-5; the match to TRBD2 covers 7 bases. The CDR3 covers 13 residues. After removal of 10 bases from V and 0 bases from J, the junction contained 5 bases not matched to a gene. CDR1 and CDR2 from the germline V gene are MNHEY and SVGAGI. CDR3 coding DNA: TGTGCCACCCGGGAGGTGTACCAAGAGACCCAGTACTTC. Amino acid sequence: CATREVYQETQYF.

The chain has TRBV3-1 (or the pseudogene TRBV3-2) and TRBJ2-5; 7 bases line up with TRBD2. The trim removed 2 bases at V and 5 bases at J, leaving 8 bases unmatched. Germline CDR1 reads LGHDT; CDR2 reads YNNKEL (reference sequence). This CDR3 has 15 residues. The CDR3 spells CASSQIGGSLETQYF. CDR3 DNA: TGTGCCAGCAGCCAAATAGGCGGGAGTCTGGAGACCCAGTACTTC.

V and J are TRBV10-3 and TRBJ2-1; 10 bases are shared with TRBD2. The CDR3 consists of 16 residues. The V and J ends lost 3 bases and 4 bases, in that order; junction bases with no gene match: 6. Germline V gives CDR1 ENHRY, CDR2 SYGVKD. The CDR3 bases are TGTGCCATCAGTGACCCACTAGCGGGATATTACAATGAGCAGTTCTTC. Translation: CAISDPLAGYYNEQFF.

The chain uses TRBV6-5 and TRBJ2-7; TRBD1 might be the D (6 bases). V was trimmed by 6 bases and J by 3 bases, leaving 15 bases between them. CDR3 size: 14 residues. Germline CDR1 and CDR2: MNHEY and SVGAGI. Here the CDR3 reads CASRRGQGDYEQYF. In DNA, the CDR3 is TGTGCCAGCAGACGGGGACAAGGAGACTACGAGCAGTACTTC.

The chain joins TRBV5-1 to TRBJ2-7; 9 nucleotides match TRBD1. Germline CDR1 SGHRS, CDR2 YFSETQ. The CDR3 sequence is 13 residues long. Trimming at V came to 3 bases and at J to 4 bases, leaving 2 bases not matched to a gene. In DNA form, the CDR3 reads TGCGCCAGCAGCTGGGACAGGGCATACGAGCAGTACTTC. Translation: CASSWDRAYEQYF.

The rearrangement links TRBV6-6 to TRBJ2-3; 10 bases are shared with TRBD2. The V and J ends lost 8 bases and 6 bases, in that order; junction bases with no gene match: 11. The CDR3 has 15 amino acids. Germline CDR1 reads MNHNY; CDR2 reads SVGAGI (reference sequence). Here the CDR3 reads CASALAGGLGDTQYF. The DNA for the CDR3 is TGTGCCAGCGCGTTAGCGGGAGGACTTGGGGATACGCAGTATTTT.

The J gene is TRBJ2-7, the V gene TRBV5-1; 8 bases line up with TRBD1. Germline lookup yields CDR1 SGHRS and CDR2 YFSETQ. The length of the CDR3 is 14 residues. Unmatched junction bases numbered 3, after V lost 4 bases and J lost 0 bases. In DNA form, the CDR3 reads TGCGCCAGCAGCATAGGACAGGGCTCCTACGAGCAGTACTTC. Translated: CASSIGQGSYEQYF.

This rearrangement joins TRBV2 to TRBJ1-1; the match to TRBD1 covers 7 bases. J gave up 2 bases and V 5 bases, and 8 bases lay outside the gene matches. The CDR3 runs 15 residues. The germline gives CDR1 SNHLY, CDR2 FYNNEI. The CDR3: CASSTRGTVNTEAFF. Here the CDR3 DNA reads TGTGCCAGCAGTACCCGCGGGACAGTAAACACTGAAGCTTTCTTT.

The CDR3: CASSDGLGQGGYEQYF. The CDR3 DNA reads as TGTGCCAGCAGTGACGGATTAGGACAGGGTGGCTACGAGCAGTACTTC. This chain links TRBV6-1 with TRBJ2-7; 8 positions match TRBD1. The CDR3 is made up of 16 amino acids. CDR1 MNHNS and CDR2 SASEGT come from the germline V gene. Unmatched junction bases numbered 10, after V lost 3 bases and J lost 3 bases.

The V gene is TRBV19, the J gene TRBJ1-2, with 8 bases matching TRBD1. The V gene end was trimmed by 6 bases and the J gene end by 5 bases; junction bases not matched to a gene: 5. The CDR3 sequence is 13 residues long. Per germline, CDR1 LNHDA and CDR2 SQIVND (reference sequence). The CDR3: CASRQQGEYGYTF. CDR3 nucleotide sequence: TGTGCCAGTAGACAACAGGGGGAGTATGGCTACACCTTC.

The chain is built from TRBV7-2 and TRBJ2-3; a possible D gene is TRBD2 (6 bases). The CDR3 spans 15 residues. Germline CDR1 SGHTA, CDR2 FQGNSA. V dropped 6 bases and J dropped 6 bases, with 19 bases sitting between them. CDR3 sequence: CASRRTILPSDTQYF. CDR3 sequence (DNA): TGTGCCAGCAGAAGGACTATTTTGCCCAGCGATACGCAGTATTTT.

This chain connects TRBV27 to TRBJ1-2, with D possibly being TRBD1 (5 bases). Germline CDR1 is MNHEY and CDR2 is SMNVEV (reference sequence). The V end lost 5 bases, the J end lost 4 bases, and 17 bases lay between the germline ends. The CDR3 consists of 15 residues. Written as DNA, the CDR3 is TGTGCCAGCAGTCCTGAGGCCGGGAGGGGCTATGGCTACACCTTC. Its protein product is CASSPEAGRGYGYTF.

The V call is TRBV11-3, the J call TRBJ2-7; TRBD1 aligns across 7 bases. The CDR3 spans 13 residues. V was pared by 3 bases and J by 2 bases, with 1 base of the junction left unmatched. The germline V gene encodes CDR1 SGHNT and CDR2 YENEEA. The CDR3 spells CASSFQGAYEQYF. In DNA, the CDR3 is TGTGCCAGCAGCTTCCAGGGGGCCTACGAGCAGTACTTC.